Shown below are 18 T cell receptor beta chains from a single sample sequenced in a study of blood T cell repertoires in COVID-19. Assay used: immunoSEQ multiplex PCR; TCRdb lists only in-frame clones, some missing. The data contain 300,000 to 400,000 clones, 80% to 90% of them singletons. The sequencing sample was made of peripheral blood. The source of these receptors is a young man with COVID-19, enrolled during active disease.

The chain recombines TRBV5-1 with TRBJ2-7; TRBD2 matches 12 bases. V was pared by 8 bases and J by 0 bases, with 15 bases of the junction left unmatched. Per the germline V gene, CDR1 is SGHRS and CDR2 is YFSETQ. The CDR3 totals 18 residues. For the CDR3, the DNA is TGCGCCAGTAAGCCCCTAGCGGGAGGGCCTGCCCTCTCCTACGAGCAGTACTTC. Its protein is CASKPLAGGPALSYEQYF.

The chain uses TRBV7-2 and TRBJ2-4, with 13 bases aligning to TRBD2. There are 16 residues in the CDR3. Germline CDR1 reads SGHTA; CDR2 reads FQGNSA. After removal of 1 base from V and 9 bases from J, the junction contained 6 bases not matched to a gene. The CDR3 DNA reads as TGTGCCAGCAGCTTAGGGACTAGCGGGGGAAGGGGCATTCAGTACTTC. Its protein is CASSLGTSGGRGIQYF.

The V and J genes are TRBV14 and TRBJ1-2; 7 bases map to TRBD1. CDR1 and CDR2 (germline): SGHDN, FVKESK. CDR3 length equals 16 residues. V lost 0 bases, J lost 4 bases, and 8 bases stayed unmatched. Here the CDR3 reads CASSQDSTGIGYGYTF. The CDR3 DNA follows: TGTGCCAGCAGCCAAGACTCGACAGGGATCGGCTATGGCTACACCTTC.

The V call is TRBV29-1, the J call TRBJ2-5, with 7 bases identical to TRBD1. Losses at the gene ends were 4 bases for V and 5 bases for J; bases not matched to a gene: 7. The CDR3 totals 13 residues. The V gene's germline CDR1 is SQVTM and CDR2 ANQGSEA. CDR3 coding DNA: TGCAGCGTTGTCGACAGGGTGGGGGAGACCCAGTACTTC. It translates to CSVVDRVGETQYF. Looking up the rest from reference TRBV29-1 and TRBJ2-5 gives the full variable domain: SAVISQKPSRDICQRGTSLTIQCQVDSQVTMMFWYRQQPGQSLTLIATANQGSEATYESGFVIDKFPISRPNLTFSTLTVSNMSPEDSSIYLCSVVDRVGETQYFGPGTRLLVL.

The chain uses TRBV4-3 and TRBJ2-7, with TRBD1 matching 7 bases. Germline CDR1 and CDR2: LGHNA and YSLEER. The CDR3 is 16 amino acids. Trimming took 1 base from V and 0 from J; bases not matched to a gene: 6. The CDR3 sequence: CASSQALWDSSYEQYF. The CDR3 DNA sequence: TGCGCCAGCAGCCAAGCCCTGTGGGACAGCTCCTACGAGCAGTACTTC.

The chain combines TRBV4-3 with TRBJ1-6, with a possible D match to TRBD1 (6 bases). The CDR3 loop spans 19 amino acids. CDR1 LGHNA and CDR2 YSLEER come from the germline V gene. The V end lost 4 bases, the J end lost 2 bases, and 21 bases lay between the germline ends. The CDR3 spells CASSPSLAQGQTYNSPLHF. DNA for the CDR3: TGCGCCAGCAGCCCCTCTCTGGCGCAGGGGCAAACCTATAATTCACCCCTCCACTTT.

The chain recombines TRBV18 with TRBJ1-2, with 12 bases aligning to TRBD1. The junction had 9 bases not matched to a gene; V was cut back by 3 bases and J by 4 bases. The CDR3 has 17 amino acids. Germline V gene data show CDR1 as KGHSH and CDR2 as LQKENI. Here the CDR3 reads CASSPGTGGAVAYGYTF. CDR3 coding DNA: TGTGCCAGCTCACCCGGGACAGGGGGCGCAGTGGCCTATGGCTACACCTTC.

This chain connects TRBV3-1 (or the pseudogene TRBV3-2) to TRBJ1-1; D gene unclear. CDR1 is LGHDT, CDR2 YNNKEL, per germline (reference sequence). The CDR3 totals 14 residues. Trimming removed 0 bases from V and 5 bases from J, with 10 bases in between. CDR3 DNA: TGTGCCAGCAGCCAAGAGGGGAGGCCTACTGAAGCTTTCTTT. It yields the protein CASSQEGRPTEAFF.

The rearrangement uses TRBV24-1 and TRBJ2-6, with 10 nucleotides matching TRBD1. Germline lookup yields CDR1 KGHDR and CDR2 SFDVKD. J gave up 0 bases and V 9 bases, and 10 bases lay outside the gene matches. The CDR3 has 18 amino acids. The chain's CDR3 is CATGAGGQGISGANVLTF. The CDR3 DNA is TGTGCCACCGGTGCTGGGGGACAGGGGATCTCTGGGGCCAACGTCCTGACTTTC.

The J gene is TRBJ2-5, the V gene TRBV11-1; 12 bases are shared with TRBD2. Germline assignment: CDR1 SGHAT and CDR2 FQDESV (reference sequence). The CDR3 contains 15 residues. J lost 5 bases, V lost 5 bases, and 6 bases had no gene match. The CDR3 DNA reads TGTGCCAGCAGCCCTAGCGGGGGGGCAGGCGAGACCCAGTACTTC. Its protein product is CASSPSGGAGETQYF.

V gene TRBV7-8 combines with J gene TRBJ2-2; D unclear. Germline values: CDR1 SGHVS, CDR2 FQNEAQ. V was pared by 5 bases and J by 7 bases, with 8 bases between. The CDR3 contains 12 residues. CDR3 sequence reads: CASSPRSGELFF. The CDR3 region has the DNA TGTGCCAGCAGCCCGCGGAGCGGGGAGCTGTTTTTT.

With regard to this clone: This CDR3 is also generated by other DNA sequences in the sample. The gene calls are TRBV18 and TRBJ2-5; D ambiguous. The V and J ends lost 3 bases and 1 base respectively, with 9 bases between them. There are 14 residues in the CDR3. Germline CDR1 reads KGHSH; CDR2 reads LQKENI. The CDR3 region is CASSPGSSQETQYF. As DNA, the CDR3 is TGTGCCAGCTCACCTGGTAGCAGCCAAGAGACCCAGTACTTC.

The V and J genes are TRBV9 and TRBJ2-1; possibly TRBD1 for D (6 bases). V was shortened by 2 bases and J by 6 bases, with 9 bases between the two germline ends. Germline lookup yields CDR1 SGDLS and CDR2 YYNGEE. The CDR3 length is 13 residues. The CDR3 sequence: CASSVGQTNEQFF. The CDR3 DNA follows: TGTGCCAGCAGCGTCGGACAGACCAATGAGCAGTTCTTC.

The chain recombines TRBV6-1 with TRBJ1-2, with 7 bases matching TRBD1. V was pared by 8 bases and J by 2 bases, with 8 bases of the junction left unmatched. Germline loops: CDR1 MNHNS, CDR2 SASEGT. The CDR3 length is 14 residues. CDR3 sequence reads: CASGRPGQNYGYTF. In nucleotides, the CDR3 is TGTGCCAGCGGAAGACCGGGACAGAACTATGGCTACACCTTC.

The chain recombines TRBV11-2 with TRBJ2-7, with D unclear. The CDR3 length is 13 residues. Germline-derived CDR1 and CDR2 are SGHAT and FQNNGV. Trimming took off 1 base at V and 2 bases at J, with 6 bases between the two ends. For the CDR3, the DNA is TGTGCCAGCAGCTTAGGAGAGACCTACGAGCAGTACTTC. Residues: CASSLGETYEQYF.

This chain links TRBV9 with TRBJ1-6, with a tentative D call TRBD1 (5 bases). Germline lookup yields CDR1 SGDLS and CDR2 YYNGEE. V lost 0 bases and J lost 9, with 10 bases in between. This CDR3 spans 14 amino acids. CDR3 in DNA: TGTGCCAGCAGCGTAGACAGGCAACCTTCACCCCTCCACTTT. It yields the protein CASSVDRQPSPLHF.

DNA of the CDR3: TGTGCCAGCAGACGACTAGAGGAACCACATGGCTACCCAACTAATGAAAAACTGTTTTTT. As protein: CASRRLEEPHGYPTNEKLFF. The chain has TRBV27 and TRBJ1-4; D unresolved. The CDR3 spans 20 residues. Germline CDR1 MNHEY, CDR2 SMNVEV (reference sequence). V lost 6 bases and J 0 bases, leaving 26 bases between the germline ends.

The chain joins TRBV12-3 or TRBV12-4 to TRBJ1-1; D is uncertain. The CDR3 has 13 amino acids. The ends were cut back, 2 bases at V and 3 bases at J, with 7 bases in the middle. CDR3 amino acids: CASSLKLYTEAFF. The CDR3 region has the DNA TGTGCCAGCAGTTTAAAATTATACACTGAAGCTTTCTTT.